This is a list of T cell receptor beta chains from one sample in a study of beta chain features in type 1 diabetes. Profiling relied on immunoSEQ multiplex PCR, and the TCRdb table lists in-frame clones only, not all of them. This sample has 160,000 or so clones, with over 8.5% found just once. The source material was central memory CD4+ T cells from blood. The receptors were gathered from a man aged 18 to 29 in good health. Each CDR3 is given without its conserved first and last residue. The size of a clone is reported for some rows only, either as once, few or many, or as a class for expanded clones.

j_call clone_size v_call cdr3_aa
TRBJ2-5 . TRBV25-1 ASTDSIGERETQY
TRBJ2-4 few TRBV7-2 ASSPGTLAKNIQY
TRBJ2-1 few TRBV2 ASKAVSSYNEQF
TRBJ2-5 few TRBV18 ASSPGVQETQY
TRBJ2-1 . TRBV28 ASSLIGGASYNEQF
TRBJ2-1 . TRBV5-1 ASSFAPGAENEQF
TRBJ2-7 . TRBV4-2 ASSQARTSGGASTYEQY
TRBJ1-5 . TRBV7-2 ASSLNYGQNQPQH
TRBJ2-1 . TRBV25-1 ASKPRSSYNEQF
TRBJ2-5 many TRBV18 ASSPSQETQY
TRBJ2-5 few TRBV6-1 ASSAQGVGYQETQY
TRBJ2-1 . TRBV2 ASREREGRNNEQF
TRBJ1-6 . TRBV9 ASSVWPPDNSPLH
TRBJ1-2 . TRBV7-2 ASSLERVVGGTNYGYT
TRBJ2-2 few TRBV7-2 ASSLGPTGELF
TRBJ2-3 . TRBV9 ASSVVLRDTQY
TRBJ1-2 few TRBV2 ASSGTGYYGYT
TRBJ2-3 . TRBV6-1 ASSEAGAADTQY
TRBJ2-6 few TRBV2 ASLRDRVSGANVLT
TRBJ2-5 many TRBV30 ASGPGKETQY